The 17 T cell receptor beta chains below all came from one sample that was sequenced in a study of OX40 agonist ivuxolimab in advanced cancers. Clones were read by immunoSEQ multiplex PCR, and TCRdb kept only the in-frame ones, dropping some. The sample contains fewer than 75,000 clones, around 89% of which appear only once. The sequencing here drew on CD4+ or CD8+ T cells sorted from blood, taken in a trial of the OX40 agonist ivuxolimab. All receptors come from an adult with an advanced solid tumor such as melanoma, head and neck, liver or kidney cancer.

The genes are TRBV7-3 and TRBJ2-7; D is uncertain. CDR1 is SGHTA and CDR2 is FQGTGA in the germline V gene. CDR3 length: 13 residues. Trimming cost V 5 bases and J 6 bases, with 14 bases left between them. The CDR3 sequence is CASSLHPDSEQYF. The CDR3 nucleotides read TGTGCCAGCAGCCTCCACCCAGATTCCGAGCAGTACTTC. The variable domain in full, completed from reference TRBV7-3 and TRBJ2-7, reads GAGVSQTPSNKVTEKGKYVELRCDPISGHTALYWYRQSLGQGPEFLIYFQGTGAADDSGLPNDRFFAVRPEGSVSTLKIQRTERGDSAVYLCASSLHPDSEQYFGPGTRLTVT.

The rearrangement uses TRBV30 and TRBJ1-5; possibly TRBD1 for D (6 bases). Trimming shortened V by 2 bases and J by 0 bases, and 17 bases separated the two germline ends. CDR1 is GTSNPN, CDR2 SVGIG, per germline (reference sequence). The CDR3 has 17 amino acids. CDR3 bases: TGTGCCTGGAGTAGGGGGACACGGGTTTATAGCAATCAGCCCCAGCATTTT. It encodes CAWSRGTRVYSNQPQHF.

This chain uses TRBV6-1 with TRBJ2-7, with D maybe TRBD2 (6 bases). Germline assignment: CDR1 MNHNS and CDR2 SASEGT. CDR3 length equals 13 residues. Trimming cost V 4 bases and J 6 bases, with 13 bases left between them. Written as DNA, the CDR3 is TGTGCCAGCAGTGTTTTCCGGGGGTCCGAGCAGTACTTC. Protein: CASSVFRGSEQYF.

J is TRBJ1-2 and V is TRBV5-1; 9 positions agree with TRBD1. Germline V gene data show CDR1 as SGHRS and CDR2 as YFSETQ. After removal of 3 bases from V and 6 bases from J, the junction contained 3 bases not matched to a gene. The length of the CDR3 is 13 residues. Here the CDR3 reads CASSWTGDDGYTF. The CDR3 DNA reads as TGCGCCAGCAGCTGGACAGGGGATGATGGCTACACCTTC.

The chain joins TRBV28 to TRBJ2-7; TRBD2 matches 9 bases. The germline CDR1 and CDR2 sequences are MDHEN and SYDVKM. The V segment lost 6 bases and the J segment 3 bases; nucleotides outside the gene matches: 9. This CDR3 contains 15 residues. The CDR3 sequence: CASRIQLAGHYEQYF. The CDR3 DNA is TGTGCCAGCAGGATCCAACTAGCGGGTCACTACGAGCAGTACTTC.

The chain is built from TRBV28 and TRBJ2-3; D unclear. Trimming took off 3 bases at V and 5 bases at J, with 12 bases between the two ends. The CDR3 spans 14 residues. In germline, CDR1 is MDHEN, CDR2 SYDVKM. The CDR3 spells CASSFTSGQDTQYF. DNA for the CDR3: TGTGCCAGCAGTTTTACGTCCGGGCAAGATACGCAGTATTTT.

This clone has only one observation. The same CDR3 also results from other DNA sequences found in this sample. This rearrangement joins TRBV28 to TRBJ1-1; no clear D. CDR3 length: 12 residues. V lost 3 bases and J lost 4, with 6 bases in between. The germline V gene has CDR1 MDHEN and CDR2 SYDVKM. The CDR3 reads CASSLFGTEAFF. The CDR3 bases are TGTGCCAGCAGTTTGTTTGGCACTGAAGCTTTCTTT.

The V gene is TRBV19, the J gene TRBJ2-3, with 7 bases matching TRBD2. Germline CDR1 reads LNHDA; CDR2 reads SQIVND (reference sequence). CDR3 length equals 16 residues. Trimming took 5 bases from V and 6 from J; bases not matched to a gene: 14. CDR3 nucleotide sequence: TGTGCCAGTAGTTCTACGGGAGGAGTCCTTCTTGATACGCAGTATTTT. As protein: CASSSTGGVLLDTQYF.

This clone has a single count. The chain carries TRBV5-1 and TRBJ1-2, with D possibly TRBD1 on 6 matching bases. There are 14 residues in the CDR3. Germline CDR1 and CDR2: SGHRS and YFSETQ. Trimming pared 0 bases from V and 4 bases from J, leaving 10 bases between. DNA of the CDR3: TGCGCCAGCAGCTTGGTGGACAGAATCTATGGCTACACCTTC. It translates to CASSLVDRIYGYTF.

V is TRBV9 and J is TRBJ2-2; 12 nucleotides line up with TRBD2. The junction had 12 bases not matched to a gene; V was cut back by 3 bases and J by 6 bases. This CDR3 region has 18 residues. Germline V gives CDR1 SGDLS, CDR2 YYNGEE. CDR3 DNA: TGTGCCAGCAGCGGAACCCGCCTAGCGGGAGGGCCGTCCGGGGAGCTGTTTTTT. It yields the protein CASSGTRLAGGPSGELFF.

This chain connects TRBV21-1 to TRBJ2-1; the table's D call of TRBD1 was not tested on the DNA. TRBV21-1 is recorded as a pseudogene. This CDR3 spans 12 amino acids. The DNA for the CDR3 is TGTGCCAGCAGTACAGGGTGCAATGAGCAGTTCTTC. Translation: CASSTGCNEQFF.

This chain uses TRBV28 with TRBJ1-5, with a possible D match to TRBD1 (6 bases). Per germline, CDR1 MDHEN and CDR2 SYDVKM. Trimming cost V 6 bases and J 5 bases, with 14 bases left between them. The CDR3 contains 14 residues. In nucleotides, the CDR3 is TGTGCCAGCAGACACGGGACAACTTATCAGCCCCAGCATTTT. Translation: CASRHGTTYQPQHF.

This chain uses TRBV5-6 with TRBJ1-1, with D tentatively TRBD1 (5 bases). The CDR3 covers 15 residues. Germline V gene sequence: CDR1 SGHDT, CDR2 YYEEEE. V lost 0 bases and J 5 bases, leaving 14 bases between the germline ends. CDR3 amino acids: CASSLAPGVRTEAFF. As DNA, the CDR3 is TGTGCCAGCAGCTTGGCTCCGGGGGTGAGAACTGAAGCTTTCTTT.

The chain has TRBV2 and TRBJ2-2, with D perhaps being TRBD1 or TRBD2 (5 bases each). V was pared by 4 bases and J by 0 bases, with 9 bases between. The CDR3 has 15 amino acids. Germline values: CDR1 SNHLY, CDR2 FYNNEI. In DNA form, the CDR3 reads TGTGCCAGCAGTGCGGAGGACACGAACACCGGGGAGCTGTTTTTT. This encodes CASSAEDTNTGELFF.

This sequence joins TRBV5-1 and TRBJ2-1; 9 bases match TRBD1. The germline gives CDR1 SGHRS, CDR2 YFSETQ. The V segment lost 4 bases and the J segment 6 bases; nucleotides outside the gene matches: 11. The CDR3 is 16 amino acids. CDR3 region: CASSEEQGARANEQFF. The CDR3 DNA follows: TGCGCCAGCAGCGAGGAACAGGGGGCGCGGGCCAATGAGCAGTTCTTC.

The rearrangement uses TRBV28 and TRBJ1-5, with D tentatively TRBD1 (5 bases). This CDR3 is built from 14 residues. Germline CDR1 reads MDHEN; CDR2 reads SYDVKM. Trimming left V 7 bases short and J 6 bases short, with 16 bases between. The CDR3 sequence is CASIQGGIPQPQHF. CDR3 in DNA: TGTGCCAGCATTCAGGGAGGGATACCTCAGCCCCAGCATTTT. Supplemented by reference TRBV28 and TRBJ1-5, the full variable domain reads DVKVTQSSRYLVKRTGEKVFLECVQDMDHENMFWYRQDPGLGLRLIYFSYDVKMKEKGDIPEGYSVSREKKERFSLILESASTNQTSMYLCASIQGGIPQPQHFGDGTRLSIL.

The CDR3 loop is CASSDFQGAATQYF. CDR3 nucleotide sequence: TGTGCCAGCAGTGATTTTCAGGGGGCTGCGACCCAGTACTTC. J is TRBJ2-5 and V is TRBV6-1; TRBD1 agrees at 8 bases. Germline CDR1 is MNHNS and CDR2 is SASEGT. V dropped 3 bases and J dropped 7; count of bases not matched to a gene: 7. The CDR3 covers 14 residues.